This TCR beta chain is drawn from a study of CD8 T cells in cerebrospinal fluid in Alzheimer's disease. Study context: Clonal expansion of CSF T cells was measured with plate-based and droplet-based single-cell sequencing.

Germline loops: CDR1 DFQATT, CDR2 SNEGSKA (reference sequence). This CDR3 contains 15 residues. As regards this clonotype: Its specificity is not known.

Study conclusions and caveats: Compared with controls, mild cognitive impairment or Alzheimer's disease patients showed higher maximum CSF clone percentages. EBV-specific TCRs in cerebrospinal fluid reportedly do not establish a causal EBV–Alzheimer's link.

TCRdb reprocessed the 10x single-cell sequencing reads and keeps a single row for each CDR3 protein, giving no DNA. Its table lists over a thousand distinct CDR3 sequences. Live CSF cells were sorted with a live/dead marker for droplet-based sequencing. The chain combines TRBV20-1 with TRBJ2-7; TCRdb's D call, TRBD2, is unchecked because there is no DNA. The sample was cerebrospinal fluid. The clonotype originates from a human donor with mild cognitive impairment. The CDR3 here is CSATRLAGGQNEQYF.